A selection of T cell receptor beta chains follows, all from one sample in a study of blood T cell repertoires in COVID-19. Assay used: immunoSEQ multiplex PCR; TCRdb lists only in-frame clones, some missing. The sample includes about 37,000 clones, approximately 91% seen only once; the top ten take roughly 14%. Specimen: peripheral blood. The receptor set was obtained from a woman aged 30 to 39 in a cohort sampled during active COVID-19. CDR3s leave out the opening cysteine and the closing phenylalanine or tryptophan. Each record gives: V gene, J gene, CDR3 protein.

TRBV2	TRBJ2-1	ASRYGLAGVTEQF
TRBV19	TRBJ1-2	ASSPERVNYGYT
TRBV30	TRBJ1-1	AWSIQGRKAF
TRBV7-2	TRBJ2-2	ASSQSGRASGELF
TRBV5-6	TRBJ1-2	ASSFQGARSYGYT
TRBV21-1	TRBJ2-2	ASSKETSGRWAGELF
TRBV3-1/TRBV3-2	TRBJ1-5	ASSQESGRNQPQH
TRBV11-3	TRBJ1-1	ASSVTQGRGTEAF
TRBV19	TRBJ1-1	ASSTYDGLNTEAF
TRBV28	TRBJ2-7	ASRGIQGSEQY
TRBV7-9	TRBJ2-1	ASSGLADFQSEQF
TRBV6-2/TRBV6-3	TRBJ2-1	ASSYSGRAGSSYNEQF
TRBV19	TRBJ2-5	ASSPRTGAQETQY
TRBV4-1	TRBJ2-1	ASSQIGGSQYNEQF
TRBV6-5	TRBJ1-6	ASSYSEGSRSPLH
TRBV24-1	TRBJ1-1	ATRSGQSNEAF
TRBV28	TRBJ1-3	ASSFDSSGNTIY
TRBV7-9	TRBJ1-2	ASSLEGLGEGYT
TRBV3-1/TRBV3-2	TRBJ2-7	ASSLPGLGVVEEQY
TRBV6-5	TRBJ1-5	ASGTGQAYYQPQH
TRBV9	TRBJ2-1	ASSVGLAGVNEQF
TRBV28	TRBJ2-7	ASSLRAGAY
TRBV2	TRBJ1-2	ASSGAARDGYT
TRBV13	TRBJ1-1	ASSSTGDGPDTEAF
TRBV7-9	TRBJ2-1	ASSPRQGSYNEQF
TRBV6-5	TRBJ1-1	ASSRGSNTEAF
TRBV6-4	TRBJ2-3	ASSALAGGGTDTQY
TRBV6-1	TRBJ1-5	ASSEGWPSNQPQH
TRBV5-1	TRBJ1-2	ASRSQGGYGYT
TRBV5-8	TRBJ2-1	ASSFLSGRMSEQF
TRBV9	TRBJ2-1	ASSYAEGNEQF
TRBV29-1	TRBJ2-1	SVEDLGSGRGFNEQF
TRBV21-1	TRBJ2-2	ASSKKGHIPRLAGEDTGELF
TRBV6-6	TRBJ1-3	ASKQGGSGNTIY
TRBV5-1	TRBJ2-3	ASSAGQSTSGSLTDTQY
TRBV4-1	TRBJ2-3	ASSHPTGGTGTQY
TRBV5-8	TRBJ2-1	ASSTGTALSSYNEQF